This T cell receptor (beta chain) appears in the sequencing data of a study of spatial heterogeneity in lung cancer. V was trimmed by 3 bases and J by 3 bases, leaving 12 bases between them. The germline V gene has CDR1 KGHSH and CDR2 LQKENI. The CDR3 runs 15 residues. Every individual TCR cDNA molecule carried its own unique molecular identifier, which allowed correction of PCR and sequencing errors. TCRdb recomputed calls from the 5' RACE reads with MiXCR, one row per CDR3 protein. The sample has roughly 110,000 distinct CDR3 sequences; 10% to 12% are singletons. This sample's time point: blood at routine non-recurrence follow-up after resection.

The chain combines TRBV18 with TRBJ2-1; D unresolved. Source: PBMCs, taken at follow-up. This receptor was identified in a female donor with early-stage non-small cell lung cancer. CDR3 DNA: TGTGCCAGCTCACCCCCTAGTGGGGTCTACAATGAGCAGTTCTTC. Protein: CASSPPSGVYNEQFF.